This T cell receptor beta chain comes out of a study of T cell clonotyping in hematopoietic cell transplantation. Study-wide findings and caveats: CD4 and CD8 repertoire contributions could not be separated without sorting. Few recipient clonotypes overlapped donors; over 95% were de novo at given depth. Pathologically expanded recipient clonotypes increased progressively from day 30 to day 180 as diversity fell. Higher Inverse Simpson Index values in graft donor and pretransplant recipient predicted broader posttransplant TCR diversity.

Profiling relied on immunoSEQ multiplex PCR, and the TCRdb table lists in-frame clones only, not all of them. The sample has some 6,300 clones, roughly 90% seen once; the top ten hold roughly 15%. About this clone itself: What it recognizes is unknown.

Trimming cost V 5 bases and J 4 bases; bases outside gene matches: 7. The CDR3 covers 15 residues. From germline, CDR1 is SEHNR and CDR2 FQNEAQ (reference sequence). The chain links TRBV7-9 to TRBJ1-3; 8 nucleotides align to TRBD1. The source is a female patient aged 45-65 years who had an allogeneic stem cell transplant from an unrelated donor, so the T cells may come from the graft donor. Some clones in this sample may be carry-over from other donors' samples. The sequenced sample was peripheral blood mononuclear cells, obtained 180 days after allogeneic stem cell transplant. For the CDR3, the DNA is TGTGCCAGCAGCCTAGGGACAGGTGGAGGAAACACCATATATTTT. Translated: CASSLGTGGGNTIYF.